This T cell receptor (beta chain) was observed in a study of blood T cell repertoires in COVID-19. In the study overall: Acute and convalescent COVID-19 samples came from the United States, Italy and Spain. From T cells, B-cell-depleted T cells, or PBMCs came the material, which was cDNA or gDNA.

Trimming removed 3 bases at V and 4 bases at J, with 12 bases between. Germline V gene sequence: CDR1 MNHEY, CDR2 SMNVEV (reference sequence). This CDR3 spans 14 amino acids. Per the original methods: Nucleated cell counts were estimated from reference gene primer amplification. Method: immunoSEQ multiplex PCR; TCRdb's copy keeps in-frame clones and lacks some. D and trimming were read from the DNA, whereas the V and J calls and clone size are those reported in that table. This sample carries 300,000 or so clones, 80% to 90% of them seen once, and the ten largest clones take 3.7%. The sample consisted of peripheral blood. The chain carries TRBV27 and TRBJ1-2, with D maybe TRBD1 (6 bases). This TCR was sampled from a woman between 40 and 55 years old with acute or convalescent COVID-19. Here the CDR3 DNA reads TGTGCCAGCAGTTTGTACAGGGAGTCCTATGGCTACACCTTC. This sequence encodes CASSLYRESYGYTF.